These 26 T cell receptor beta chains came from one sample sequenced in a study of human T cells and chemical hapten exposure. Noted time point: healthy volunteer bleed at 2 weeks. Someone pulled total RNA out of unfractionated whole blood. TCRdb used MiXCR to reprocess the RACE reads, holding one entry per CDR3 protein. The table lists some 120,000 distinct CDR3 sequences, approximately 9.5% of them singletons. Sequencing was performed on whole blood. The receptors derive from a male donor in good health. Some clones in this sample may be carry-over from other donors' samples.

This clonotype was counted only a few times. This chain joins TRBV4-1 and TRBJ2-7, with D maybe TRBD1 (7 bases). Germline values: CDR1 MGHRA, CDR2 YSYEKL. V was shortened by 1 base and J by 1 base, with 11 bases between the two germline ends. This CDR3 is 15 amino acids long. CDR3 in amino acids: CASSQVGGQSYEQYF. CDR3 bases: TGCGCCAGCAGCCAAGTGGGGGGACAGTCCTACGAGCAGTACTTC.

A few counts support this clonotype. V usage is TRBV19 and J usage is TRBJ1-2; D is undetermined. CDR1 and CDR2 (germline): LNHDA, SQIVND (reference sequence). The CDR3 sequence is 16 residues long. Trimming left V 6 bases short and J 8 bases short, with 25 bases between. As DNA, the CDR3 is TGTGCCAGTAGCTACTCTTTAGGACGGGCGTCGGGAGGCTACACCTTC. This encodes CASSYSLGRASGGYTF.

The chain employs TRBV7-9 and TRBJ2-7; 9 bases map to TRBD1. The V and J ends lost 6 bases and 6 bases, in that order; junction bases with no gene match: 9. This CDR3 is built from 14 residues. Germline CDR1 is SEHNR and CDR2 is FQNEAQ (reference sequence). CDR3 bases: TGTGCCAGCAGTTCATCCGGGACAGGGTTCGAGCAGTACTTC. Its translation is CASSSSGTGFEQYF.

This clonotype occurred many times. The chain combines TRBV10-3 with TRBJ2-7; a possible D gene is TRBD1 (5 bases). The CDR3 is 13 amino acids. CDR1 is ENHRY, CDR2 SYGVKD, per germline. With 7 bases removed from V and 6 bases from J, the gap between germline ends came to 16 bases. DNA for the CDR3: TGTGCCATCATGCAGGGTGCCAGGTCCGAGCAGTACTTC. As protein: CAIMQGARSEQYF.

This chain connects TRBV20-1 to TRBJ2-1, with 9 positions matching TRBD2. Germline V gene lookup returns CDR1 DFQATT and CDR2 SNEGSKA (reference sequence). Losses at the gene ends were 8 bases for V and 1 base for J; bases not matched to a gene: 12. The CDR3 consists of 16 residues. CDR3 coding DNA: TGCAGTACCCCCTCCCCAGCGGGAGGTTCCTACAATGAGCAGTTCTTC. Translation gives CSTPSPAGGSYNEQFF.

This clonotype appeared once. Since a much larger clone is just one base distant, this may be a read error. The rearrangement links TRBV5-1 to TRBJ1-1; no clear D gene. The germline V and J ends were trimmed by 4 bases and 0 bases, with 22 bases remaining between them. The CDR3 is made up of 18 amino acids. Germline CDR1 reads SGHRS; CDR2 reads YFSETQ. Here the CDR3 DNA reads TGCGCCAGCAGCCACCCGTTAAGCAATGGGAAGATGAACACTGAAGCTTTCTTT. Translation gives CASSHPLSNGKMNTEAFF.

This clonotype was picked up many times. The rearrangement links TRBV6-2 or TRBV6-3 to TRBJ1-1; D gene ambiguous. Trimming took off 0 bases at V and 0 bases at J, with 14 bases between the two ends. Germline lookup yields CDR1 MNHEY and CDR2 SVGEGT. The CDR3 is made up of 17 amino acids. The CDR3 DNA is TGTGCCAGCAGTTACTCGACCTTGGACGGATTGAACACTGAAGCTTTCTTT. Translation: CASSYSTLDGLNTEAFF.

The sample holds many counts of this clonotype. The J gene is TRBJ2-1, the V gene TRBV12-3 or TRBV12-4; 8 nucleotides align to TRBD2. The CDR3 has 13 amino acids. V shed 6 bases, J shed 10 bases, and the junction held 8 bases outside the gene matches. In nucleotides, the CDR3 is TGTGCCAGCAGCGGGAGGGCCGGTCCGGAGCAGTTCTTC. Protein sequence: CASSGRAGPEQFF.

This chain joins TRBV15 and TRBJ1-6; D might be TRBD1 (5 bases). Trimming removed 0 bases from V and 0 bases from J, with 15 bases in between. CDR3 length: 19 amino acids. Per the germline V gene, CDR1 is LNHNV and CDR2 is YYDKDF (reference sequence). The CDR3 DNA reads TGTGCCACCAGCAGAGATTCTGGGACGTTGAGCTCCTATAATTCACCCCTCCACTTT. Translation: CATSRDSGTLSSYNSPLHF.

This clonotype was counted many times. The V call is TRBV12-3 or TRBV12-4, the J call TRBJ2-2, with TRBD1 matching 9 bases. This CDR3 spans 15 amino acids. The V gene end was trimmed by 5 bases and the J gene end by 6 bases; junction bases not matched to a gene: 7. CDR3 sequence: CASSPQGAVAGELFF. The CDR3 DNA reads TGTGCCAGCAGTCCACAGGGGGCAGTGGCCGGGGAGCTGTTTTTT.

Comments on this clonotype: The junction does not match germline at one end; this may be a read error. The V call is TRBV2, the J call TRBJ1-5; no clear D. Germline V lookup: CDR1 SNHLY, CDR2 FYNNEI. This CDR3 contains 16 residues. The CDR3 loop is CASSENQEDGNQAQHF. DNA of the CDR3: TGTGCCAGCAGTGAAAACCAGGAGGACGGCAATCAGGCCCAGCATTTT.

This clonotype was found many times. V gene TRBV6-4 combines with J gene TRBJ2-1, with 11 bases fitting TRBD2. V was pared by 10 bases and J by 5 bases, with 7 bases of the junction left unmatched. The V gene's germline CDR1 is MRHNA and CDR2 SNTAGT. CDR3 length: 14 residues. The CDR3 DNA is TGTGCCACCCGGACTAGCGGGTCTCACAATGAGCAGTTCTTC. It codes for CATRTSGSHNEQFF.

This clonotype came up a few times. As DNA, the CDR3 is TGTGCCAGCTCACCCCAAGCTGAGGTGGGCTACAATGAGCAGTTCTTC. Protein sequence: CASSPQAEVGYNEQFF. V and J are TRBV18 and TRBJ2-1; D not certain. In germline, CDR1 is KGHSH, CDR2 LQKENI. The CDR3 has 16 residues. Between the trimmed V and J ends, which lost 3 bases and 3 bases, there was a span of 15 bases.

The rearrangement uses TRBV20-1 and TRBJ2-7; D remains ambiguous. The germline V gene encodes CDR1 DFQATT and CDR2 SNEGSKA (reference sequence). Trimming left V 6 bases short and J 0 bases short, with 18 bases between. The CDR3 totals 15 residues. CDR3 in DNA: TGCAGTGCGTTCCCGCCTTTTTTTAGCTCCTACGAGCAGTACTTC. Translation: CSAFPPFFSSYEQYF.

CDR3 in amino acids: CASSFPDGTQYF. CDR3 nucleotide sequence: TGTGCCAGCAGCTTCCCCGACGGGACCCAGTACTTC. The chain joins TRBV7-9 to TRBJ2-5; D not certain. Germline assignment: CDR1 SEHNR and CDR2 FQNEAQ (reference sequence). The CDR3 length is 12 residues. V gave up 3 bases and J gave up 7 bases, with 9 bases separating them.

This clonotype has only a few counts. The chain couples TRBV4-3 to TRBJ2-5; D may be TRBD2 (6 bases). This CDR3 has 14 amino acids. The germline V gene encodes CDR1 LGHNA and CDR2 YSLEER. V was clipped by 1 base and J by 5 bases, with 11 bases between them. In DNA form, the CDR3 reads TGCGCCAGCAGCCAAGCTAGCGTGATCGAGACCCAGTACTTC. Amino acids: CASSQASVIETQYF.

This clonotype was recorded at least ten times. The V and J genes are TRBV4-1 and TRBJ2-7, with TRBD1 matching over 8 bases. CDR1 is MGHRA and CDR2 is YSYEKL in the germline V gene. The CDR3 runs 16 residues. V gave up 3 bases and J gave up 3 bases; unmatched junction bases: 10. The CDR3, as DNA: TGCGCCAGCAGCCAGGGGGACAGGCCTACCTACTACGAGCAGTACTTC. Translation gives CASSQGDRPTYYEQYF.

The J gene is TRBJ2-7, the V gene TRBV4-1; a possible D gene is TRBD1 (6 bases). V was cut by 1 base and J by 3 bases, with 13 bases left in between. Looked up from germline, CDR1 is MGHRA and CDR2 is YSYEKL. The CDR3 has 15 amino acids. The CDR3 sequence is CASSQAGADYYEQYF. DNA of the CDR3: TGCGCCAGCAGCCAAGCAGGGGCCGACTACTACGAGCAGTACTTC.

This clonotype appeared a few times. This rearrangement joins TRBV11-1 to TRBJ2-7; 8 nucleotides match TRBD1. V was clipped by 1 base and J by 8 bases; unmatched bases: 10. From germline, CDR1 is SGHAT and CDR2 FQDESV (reference sequence). The CDR3 sequence is 15 residues long. The CDR3, as DNA: TGTGCCAGCAGCTTAGAGGACAGGGTTTCCTCTAAGCAGTACTTC. It is translated as CASSLEDRVSSKQYF.

The rearrangement joins TRBV7-9 to TRBJ1-6; D is uncertain. The germline V gene has CDR1 SEHNR and CDR2 FQNEAQ (reference sequence). V shed 4 bases and J shed 9 bases, with 13 bases lying between them. There are 14 residues in the CDR3. This chain's CDR3 is CASSSDITGSPLHF. The CDR3 DNA follows: TGTGCCAGCAGCTCTGACATAACCGGTTCACCCCTCCACTTT. The entire variable domain, with the rest obtained from reference TRBV7-9 and TRBJ1-6, is as follows: DTGVSQNPRHKITKRGQNVTFRCDPISEHNRLYWYRQTLGQGPEFLTYFQNEAQLEKSRLLSDRFSAERPKGSFSTLEIQRTEQGDSAMYLCASSSDITGSPLHFGNGTRLTVT.

The chain combines TRBV10-2 with TRBJ2-1, with 8 bases matching TRBD1. CDR3 length equals 15 residues. Germline V gene data show CDR1 as WSHSY and CDR2 as SAAADI. The J segment lost 6 bases and the V segment lost 9 bases, leaving 13 bases of the junction unmatched. Here the CDR3 DNA reads TGCGCCAGTACAAGCCGGGACAGGCTTTTCAATGAGCAGTTCTTC. Its protein product is CASTSRDRLFNEQFF.

The V call is TRBV29-1, the J call TRBJ2-5; 9 positions match TRBD1. This CDR3 has 13 amino acids. The V gene's germline CDR1 is SQVTM and CDR2 ANQGSEA. V was clipped by 7 bases and J by 4 bases; unmatched bases: 7. The CDR3 reads CSARQGGVETQYF. In nucleotides, the CDR3 is TGCAGCGCTAGACAGGGGGGAGTAGAGACCCAGTACTTC.

In its sample, this clonotype was seen many times. The V and J genes are TRBV9 and TRBJ2-5, with TRBD1 matching over 7 bases. This CDR3 comprises 15 residues. Germline CDR1 and CDR2: SGDLS and YYNGEE. The J segment lost 1 base and the V segment lost 0 bases, leaving 3 bases of the junction unmatched. The CDR3 protein is CASSVGDSPQETQYF. The CDR3 nucleotides are TGTGCCAGCAGCGTAGGGGACAGCCCCCAAGAGACCCAGTACTTC.

Only a few counts were recorded for this clonotype. This chain links TRBV5-6 with TRBJ2-1; weak D call: TRBD2 (6 bases). Per the germline V gene, CDR1 is SGHDT and CDR2 is YYEEEE. V was cut by 1 base and J by 3 bases, with 20 bases left in between. The CDR3 contains 18 residues. CDR3 amino acids: CASSLRDSRRLDYNEQFF. In nucleotides, the CDR3 is TGTGCCAGCAGCTTGCGGGACTCCCGGCGGTTGGACTACAATGAGCAGTTCTTC.

This clonotype was seen a handful of times. The chain couples TRBV6-2 or TRBV6-3 to TRBJ1-1; D is ambiguous. The germline CDR1 and CDR2 sequences are MNHEY and SVGEGT. Trimming left V 5 bases short and J 1 base short, with 11 bases between. The CDR3 consists of 14 residues. CDR3 region: CASSASHANTEAFF. In nucleotides, the CDR3 is TGTGCCAGCAGTGCCTCTCACGCGAACACTGAAGCTTTCTTT.

This clonotype was counted between two and nine times. The J gene is TRBJ1-2, the V gene TRBV7-2; D unresolved. In germline, CDR1 is SGHTA, CDR2 FQGNSA. The CDR3 is made up of 11 amino acids. Trimming shortened V by 4 bases and J by 8 bases, and 8 bases separated the two germline ends. CDR3 DNA sequence: TGTGCCAGCAGCTCAGGTTGGGGCTACACCTTC. It is translated as CASSSGWGYTF.